This TCR beta chain came from a study of T cells in Graves' hyperthyroidism and ophthalmopathy. Broader study findings: Expanded thyroid clonotypes (above 0.001) were mostly also found in blood.

Stable Graves' hyperthyroidism denoted no ophthalmopathy progression over 18 months. Uncontrolled infection, other autoimmune disease, pregnancy and lactation each barred patients from inclusion. Clinical symptoms, serum thyroxine, TRAb, thyroid ultrasound and orbital computed tomography informed diagnoses. Unmatched junction bases numbered 2, after V lost 0 bases and J lost 8 bases. This CDR3 is built from 16 residues. Per germline, CDR1 KGHDR and CDR2 SFDVKD. RNA transcripts yielded amplified TCR beta CDR3 regions. The HTBI set primed first-round TCR CDR3 RT-PCR. TCRdb reanalysed the multiplex PCR reads using MiXCR and keeps one entry per CDR3 protein. The table shows hundreds of thousands of distinct CDR3 sequences, with around 15% occurring only once. The sample holds a few counts of this clonotype. The antigen is not known.

J is TRBJ2-1 and V is TRBV24-1, with 14 bases fitting TRBD2. This sequence was found in a woman between 25 and 40 years old with Graves' hyperthyroidism. The source material was blood. The CDR3: CATSDLGTSGSYEQFF. The DNA for the CDR3 is TGTGCCACCAGTGATTTGGGGACTAGCGGGAGCTATGAGCAGTTCTTC.